This TCR beta chain originates from a study of long-term antiretroviral therapy in people with HIV (dated 2022 in TCRdb). Regarding the research as a whole: The earliest samples were collected roughly a decade before the 2015 WHO recommendation for immediate ART, at a time when ART was usually postponed until CD4 counts fell. Of the 30 to 35 participants with HIV, 10 to 11 were female. No cross-contamination during QIAcube processing was seen in test extractions of a monoclonal T-cell line run alongside roughly 30 polyclonal samples. A total of 150 to 200 cryopreserved PBMC samples were contributed to the cohort by 30 adults with confirmed HIV infection, with samples collected serially over a mean of around 6 years (range 1-12). A retrospective serial study tested whether ART initiation and durable HIV suppression were associated with changes in peripheral blood TRB repertoire composition and diversity. Broad study findings and their caveats: ART initiation was associated with a significant increase in TRB diversity, but diversity stayed significantly below transplant donor controls even after long-term ART. Because pre-ART samples had limited cell numbers, profiling was done on unsorted PBMC rather than on sorted CD4+ and CD8+ T cells. The samples span the years 2004 to 2017, and the ART regimens used may be less effective than current regimens. Inferences about post-ART repertoire changes are limited because no data were available on ART adherence, viral resistance or therapy changes. Because PBMC availability was limited, only the TCR beta chain was sequenced, with no alpha chain pairing. Narrower CDR3 length ranges were observed in HIV repertoires than in controls, and an antigen-experienced repertoire with only a slight naive shift after ART was suggested by the network structure. The repertoire was dominated across all time points by expanded TRB clones identified before ART initiation, although this dominance was seen to fluctuate and to decrease in many PLHIV after ART.

The immunoSEQ hsTCRB v3.0 assay was used at survey level resolution to sequence the TRB variable region. The target sequencing depth for TRB was roughly 40,000-55,000 T-cell genomes per sample. An Illumina MiSeq with a v3 150-cycle kit was used to sequence the pooled TRB libraries. Under the source paper's analysis protocol: Repertoire analysis was run in R within a reproducible Nextflow workflow that covered QC, data transformation and analysis. LymphoSeq2, an R package for exploring AIRR-Seq data, was used to implement the custom analyses. A few samples that produced fewer than 5000 total TRB sequences were removed, so approximately 190 HIV repertoires were analyzed. Among the 200 or so HIV repertoires that were kept, around 60 were collected before ART initiation and roughly 130 were collected after ART initiation. Repertoires were downsampled to 5000 TRB nucleotide sequences, with summary statistics averaged over 100 downsampling iterations. Only TRB sequences with CDR3 regions of at least seven amino acids were retained for analysis. Diversity was measured with a Shannon entropy-derived clonality score and the Gini coefficient. Repertoire networks linked the top 5000 CDR3 amino acid sequences whenever two sequences differed by an edit distance of one. For TRB CDR3 amino acid sequences, GLIPH2 was used to predict antigen specificity groups and MHC restriction. To flag known associations with CMV, EBV, HIV or tissue antigens, CDR3 amino acid sequences were compared against VDJdb and McPAS-TCR. Pre-ART, post-ART and control groups were compared with Wilcoxon signed-rank tests and Holm-Bonferroni correction. This is the immuneACCESS table as TCRdb keeps it, with only in-frame sequences that have V and J called. A part of the clones is gone; compared with another copy, unresolved V genes explain less than half, and the rest is unexplained. D and trimming were read from the DNA, whereas the V and J calls and clone size are those reported in that table. This sample is represented by under 25,000 clones; 80% to 95% of them were singletons. The top ten clones comprise 9.2% of the sample.

The germline V gene (reference sequence) yields SGHNT for CDR1 and YYREEE for CDR2. The CDR3 runs 16 residues from the cysteine to the phenylalanine. The retained sequence is limited to the CDR3, 48 bases, with the frame set at the first base. Unmatched junction bases come to 10, with V trimmed by 2 bases and J by 6 bases. As concerns this clone: This clone's antigen is unknown. No quality values exist for individual bases; no much larger clone is one base distant.

To be included, a participant needed at least one PBMC sample from before ART initiation plus at least two post-ART samples. Every participant with HIV received treatment in the United States of America. Before DNA extraction, cryopreserved samples of roughly 0.95-10 million PBMC were thawed and washed. At the time of the earliest PBMC sample, participants with HIV were aged between about 20 and 55 years. Per participant, PBMC samples came from 1-4 timepoints prior to ART initiation and 2-8 timepoints following ART initiation, for a median of 7 samples. Serial HIV viral load, CD4+ T-cell count, ART history and demographic data were obtained for every participant. A Qiagen kit on a QIAcube was used to extract genomic DNA from unsorted PBMC, with samples processed in batches of 12.

Specimen: unsorted PBMCs, collected 7.6 years after starting antiretroviral therapy. This chain is built from TRBV5-4 and TRBJ2-7, and 11 bases in between align with TRBD2. The receptor was isolated from a woman aged 40-49 years with HIV. The sequence in DNA is TGTGCCAGCAGCTTCGGACTAGCGGGCCCTGGGGGCGAGCAGTACTTC. It specifies CASSFGLAGPGGEQYF.